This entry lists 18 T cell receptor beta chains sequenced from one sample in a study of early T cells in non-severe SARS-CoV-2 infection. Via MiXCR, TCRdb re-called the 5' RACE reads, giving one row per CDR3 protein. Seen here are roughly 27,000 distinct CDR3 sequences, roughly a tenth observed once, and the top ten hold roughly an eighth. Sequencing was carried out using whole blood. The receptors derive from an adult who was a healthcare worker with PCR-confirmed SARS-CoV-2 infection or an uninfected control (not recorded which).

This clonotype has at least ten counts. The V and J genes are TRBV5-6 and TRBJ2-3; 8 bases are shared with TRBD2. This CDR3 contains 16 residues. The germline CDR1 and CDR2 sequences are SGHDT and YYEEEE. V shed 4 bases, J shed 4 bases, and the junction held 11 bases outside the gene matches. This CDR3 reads CASSGMGTRTSDTQYF. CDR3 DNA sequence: TGTGCCAGCAGCGGAATGGGGACTAGAACGTCAGATACGCAGTATTTT.

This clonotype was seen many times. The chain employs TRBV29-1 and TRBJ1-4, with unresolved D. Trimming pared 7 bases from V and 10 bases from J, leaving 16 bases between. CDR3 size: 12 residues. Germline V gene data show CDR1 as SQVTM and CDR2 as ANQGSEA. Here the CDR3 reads CSADTAEGKLFF. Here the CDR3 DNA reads TGCAGCGCTGATACAGCCGAAGGAAAACTGTTTTTT.

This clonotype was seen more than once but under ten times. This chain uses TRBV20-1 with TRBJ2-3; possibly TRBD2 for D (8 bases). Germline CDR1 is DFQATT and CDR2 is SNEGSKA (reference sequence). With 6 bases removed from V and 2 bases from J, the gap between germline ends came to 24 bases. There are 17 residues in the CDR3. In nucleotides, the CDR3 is TGCAGTGCCAGGGGGGCCCCCAGCGGGGGATTCACAGATACGCAGTATTTT. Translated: CSARGAPSGGFTDTQYF.

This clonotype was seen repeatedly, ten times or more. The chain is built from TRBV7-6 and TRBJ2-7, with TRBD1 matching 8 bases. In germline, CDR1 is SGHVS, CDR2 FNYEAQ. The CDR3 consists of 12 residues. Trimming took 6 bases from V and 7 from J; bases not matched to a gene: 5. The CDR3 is CASSGQGWEQYF. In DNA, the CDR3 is TGTGCCAGCAGTGGACAGGGATGGGAGCAGTACTTC. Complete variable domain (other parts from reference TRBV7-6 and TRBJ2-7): GAGVSQSPRYKVTKRGQDVALRCDPISGHVSLYWYRQALGQGPEFLTYFNYEAQQDKSGLPNDRFSAERPEGSISTLTIQRTEQRDSAMYRCASSGQGWEQYFGPGTRLTVT.

This chain's CDR3 is CSAPGAGTDTQYF. For the CDR3, the DNA is TGCAGTGCTCCCGGGGCGGGAACAGATACGCAGTATTTT. The chain links TRBV20-1 to TRBJ2-3; possibly TRBD2 for D (6 bases). Per germline, CDR1 DFQATT and CDR2 SNEGSKA (reference sequence). The V end lost 5 bases, the J end lost 3 bases, and 12 bases lay between the germline ends. This CDR3 is built from 13 residues.

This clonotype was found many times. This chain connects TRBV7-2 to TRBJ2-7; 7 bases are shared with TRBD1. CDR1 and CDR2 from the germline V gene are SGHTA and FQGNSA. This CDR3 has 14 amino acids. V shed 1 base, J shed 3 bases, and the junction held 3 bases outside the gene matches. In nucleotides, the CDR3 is TGTGCCAGCAGCTTAGTGGGGGACAGCTACGAGCAGTACTTC. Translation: CASSLVGDSYEQYF.

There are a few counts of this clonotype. CDR3 region: CASSAAYSGANVLTF. CDR3 bases: TGTGCCAGCAGTGCCGCCTACTCTGGGGCCAACGTCCTGACTTTC. The V gene is TRBV6-1, the J gene TRBJ2-6; D is ambiguous. The CDR3 spans 15 residues. Between the trimmed V and J ends, which lost 4 bases and 0 bases, there was a span of 7 bases. Germline lookup yields CDR1 MNHNS and CDR2 SASEGT.

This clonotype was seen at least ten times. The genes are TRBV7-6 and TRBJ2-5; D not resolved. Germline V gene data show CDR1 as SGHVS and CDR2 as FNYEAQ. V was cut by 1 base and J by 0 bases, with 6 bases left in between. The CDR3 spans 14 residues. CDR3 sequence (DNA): TGTGCCAGCAGCTTAGTTGACTACCAAGAGACCCAGTACTTC. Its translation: CASSLVDYQETQYF.

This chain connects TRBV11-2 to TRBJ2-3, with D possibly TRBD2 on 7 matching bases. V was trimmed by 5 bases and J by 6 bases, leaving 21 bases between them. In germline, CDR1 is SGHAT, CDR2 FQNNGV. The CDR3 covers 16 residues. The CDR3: CASSLLGGGGADTQYF. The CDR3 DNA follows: TGTGCCAGCAGCCTTTTGGGTGGAGGGGGGGCTGATACGCAGTATTTT. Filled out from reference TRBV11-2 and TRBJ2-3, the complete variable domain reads EAGVAQSPRYKIIEKRQSVAFWCNPISGHATLYWYQQILGQGPKLLIQFQNNGVVDDSQLPKDRFSAERLKGVDSTLKIQPAKLEDSAVYLCASSLLGGGGADTQYFGPGTRLTVL.

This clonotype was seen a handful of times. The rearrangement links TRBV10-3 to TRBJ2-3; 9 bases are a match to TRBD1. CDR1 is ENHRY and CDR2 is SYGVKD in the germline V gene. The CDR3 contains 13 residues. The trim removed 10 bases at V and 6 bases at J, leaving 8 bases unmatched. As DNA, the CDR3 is TGTGCCACCAGGACAGGGGATCGGGATACGCAGTATTTT. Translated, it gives CATRTGDRDTQYF.

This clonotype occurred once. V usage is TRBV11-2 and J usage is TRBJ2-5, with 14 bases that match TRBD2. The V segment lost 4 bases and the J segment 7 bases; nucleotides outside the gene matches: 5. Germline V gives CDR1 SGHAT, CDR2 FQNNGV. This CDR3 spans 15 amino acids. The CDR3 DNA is TGTGCCAGCAGCTCGACTAGCGGGGGGGCGTTGACCCAGTACTTC. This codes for CASSSTSGGALTQYF.

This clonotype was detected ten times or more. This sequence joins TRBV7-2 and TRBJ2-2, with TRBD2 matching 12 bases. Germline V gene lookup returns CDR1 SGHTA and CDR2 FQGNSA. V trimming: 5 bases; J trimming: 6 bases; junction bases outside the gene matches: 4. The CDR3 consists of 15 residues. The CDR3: CASSPTSGGPGELFF. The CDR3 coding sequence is TGTGCCAGCAGCCCGACTAGCGGGGGACCCGGGGAGCTGTTTTTT.

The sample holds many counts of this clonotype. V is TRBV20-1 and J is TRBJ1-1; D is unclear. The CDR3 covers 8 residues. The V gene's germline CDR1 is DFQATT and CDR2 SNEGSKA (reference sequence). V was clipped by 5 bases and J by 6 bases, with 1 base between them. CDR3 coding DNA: TGCAGTGCTCCTGAAGCTTTCTTT. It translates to CSAPEAFF.

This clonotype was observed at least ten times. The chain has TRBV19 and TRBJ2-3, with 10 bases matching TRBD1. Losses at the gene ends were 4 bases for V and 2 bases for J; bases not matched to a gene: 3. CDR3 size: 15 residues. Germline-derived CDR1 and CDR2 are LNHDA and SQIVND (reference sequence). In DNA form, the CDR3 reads TGTGCCAGTAGTACCGGACAGGGGGACACAGATACGCAGTATTTT. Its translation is CASSTGQGDTDTQYF.

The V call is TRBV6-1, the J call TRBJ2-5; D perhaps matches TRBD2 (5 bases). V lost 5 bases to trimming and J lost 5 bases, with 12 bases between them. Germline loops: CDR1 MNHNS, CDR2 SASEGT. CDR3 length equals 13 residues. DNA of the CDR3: TGTGCCAGCAGTTTAGCGCCCTGGGAGACCCAGTACTTC. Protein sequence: CASSLAPWETQYF.

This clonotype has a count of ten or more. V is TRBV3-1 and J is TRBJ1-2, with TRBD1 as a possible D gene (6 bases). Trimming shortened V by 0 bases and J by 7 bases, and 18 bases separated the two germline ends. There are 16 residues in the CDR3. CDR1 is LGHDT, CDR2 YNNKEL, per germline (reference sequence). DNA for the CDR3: TGTGCCAGCAGCCAAGATGGGGGGCAGGGTCCCCTTGGCTACACCTTC. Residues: CASSQDGGQGPLGYTF.

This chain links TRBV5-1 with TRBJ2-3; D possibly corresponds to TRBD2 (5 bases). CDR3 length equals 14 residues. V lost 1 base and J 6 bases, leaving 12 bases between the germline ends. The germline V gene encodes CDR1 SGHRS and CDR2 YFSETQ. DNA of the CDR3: TGCGCCAGCAGCTTGCGTCTAGCTGCCGATACGCAGTATTTT. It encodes CASSLRLAADTQYF.

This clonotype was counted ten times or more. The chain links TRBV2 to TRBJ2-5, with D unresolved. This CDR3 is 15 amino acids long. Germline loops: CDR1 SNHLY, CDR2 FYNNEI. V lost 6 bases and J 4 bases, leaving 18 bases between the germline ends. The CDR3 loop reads CASSSTPGSGETQYF. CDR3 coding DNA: TGTGCCAGCAGCTCCACTCCCGGAAGTGGAGAGACCCAGTACTTC.